The clone carrying this T cell receptor (beta chain) was seen a few times. Its antigen is still unknown. Trimming took off 7 bases at V and 5 bases at J, with 15 bases between the two ends. The CDR3 loop spans 15 amino acids. Germline CDR1 and CDR2: SGHTA and FQGNSA. Synthesis of TCR cDNA relied on 5'RACE template switching, which attached a universal primer site and UMIs. TCRdb fed the 5' RACE reads into MiXCR, producing one record per CDR3 protein. The table shows about 360,000 distinct CDR3 sequences, with under 7.5% occurring only once. These data originate in a study of T cells after yellow fever vaccination. Study results and caveats: Though weaker, the secondary response peaked faster, on day 5 versus 15. Across the CD4 and CD8 compartments, a small share of clonotypes was present in both. Subsequent to the booster, the majority of primary-vaccination clones reappeared (roughly 95% CD4, about 90% CD8).

This chain links TRBV7-2 with TRBJ1-6; D gene uncertain. The source material was PBMCs, sampled 5 days after the yellow fever booster vaccination. This clonotype was obtained from a man under 40 who received the YFV17D yellow fever vaccine. CDR3 sequence (DNA): TGTGCCAGCACCCGTGACTGGACCAATAATTCACCCCTCCACTTT. Protein: CASTRDWTNNSPLHF.